The 19 T cell receptor beta chains listed next were all sequenced from one sample in a study of blood T cell repertoires in COVID-19. Profiled with immunoSEQ multiplex PCR; TCRdb holds only in-frame clones, not every one. This table has 150,000 to 200,000 clones, around 83% appearing once. Sequencing was performed on PBMCs or T cells enriched from blood (not recorded which). These receptors were obtained from a man between 45 and 60 years old who had recovered from COVID-19.

This clone has a single count. J is TRBJ1-6 and V is TRBV9; D is uncertain. This CDR3 region has 14 residues. V gave up 1 base and J gave up 7 bases, with 9 bases separating them. From germline, CDR1 is SGDLS and CDR2 YYNGEE. The DNA for the CDR3 is TGTGCCAGCAGCGTACTGCAGGAAAATTCACCCCTCCACTTT. Its translation: CASSVLQENSPLHF.

The V call is TRBV3-1 (or the pseudogene TRBV3-2), the J call TRBJ2-2, with 7 bases lining up with TRBD2. V lost 4 bases, J lost 8 bases, and 10 bases stayed unmatched. CDR3 length equals 15 residues. Germline CDR1 LGHDT, CDR2 YNNKEL (reference sequence). CDR3 sequence: CASSPSGGGGGELFF. CDR3 in DNA: TGTGCCAGCAGCCCTTCTGGCGGGGGAGGTGGGGAGCTGTTTTTT.

V and J are TRBV10-3 and TRBJ2-5; the D gene is possibly TRBD1 (6 bases). Germline V gene lookup returns CDR1 ENHRY and CDR2 SYGVKD. V was trimmed by 2 bases and J by 0 bases, leaving 10 bases between them. There are 15 residues in the CDR3. The CDR3 sequence is CAISEPRDNQETQYF. DNA of the CDR3: TGTGCCATCAGTGAGCCCCGGGACAACCAAGAGACCCAGTACTTC.

V is TRBV5-4 and J is TRBJ1-6; D remains unclear. There are 15 residues in the CDR3. The ends were cut back, 3 bases at V and 0 bases at J, with 7 bases in the middle. Germline V gene lookup returns CDR1 SGHNT and CDR2 YYREEE (reference sequence). The CDR3 DNA sequence: TGTGCCAGCAGCTCGGTCGGCTCCTATAATTCACCCCTCCACTTT. This sequence encodes CASSSVGSYNSPLHF. The variable domain in full, with the rest retrieved from reference TRBV5-4 and TRBJ1-6, is ETGVTQSPTHLIKTRGQQVTLRCSSQSGHNTVSWYQQALGQGPQFIFQYYREEENGRGNFPPRFSGLQFPNYSSELNVNALELDDSALYLCASSSVGSYNSPLHFGNGTRLTVT.

The V call is TRBV5-1, the J call TRBJ2-5, with D unclear. Trimming took off 2 bases at V and 1 base at J, with 9 bases between the two ends. In germline, CDR1 is SGHRS, CDR2 YFSETQ. This CDR3 comprises 14 residues. The CDR3 spells CASSFVSSQETQYF. DNA for the CDR3: TGCGCCAGCAGCTTCGTTTCGAGCCAAGAGACCCAGTACTTC.

The J gene is TRBJ1-2, the V gene TRBV10-3, with a tentative D call TRBD1 (5 bases). Trimming cost V 0 bases and J 0 bases, with 5 bases left between them. The CDR3 has 14 residues. Looked up from germline, CDR1 is ENHRY and CDR2 is SYGVKD. DNA for the CDR3: TGTGCCATCAGTGAGTCAGGGGCTAACTATGGCTACACCTTC. This gives the protein CAISESGANYGYTF.

This clone was recorded a few times. V is TRBV27 and J is TRBJ2-7; no firm D call. The CDR3 extends over 14 amino acids. The V end was cut by 11 bases, the J end by 2 bases, with 19 bases between. In germline, CDR1 is MNHEY, CDR2 SMNVEV (reference sequence). CDR3 residues: CAPPPPLGTYEQYF. The DNA for the CDR3 is TGTGCCCCTCCTCCCCCCTTGGGCACCTACGAGCAGTACTTC.

The J gene is TRBJ2-1, the V gene TRBV7-2, with a tentative D call TRBD2 (6 bases). The CDR3 loop spans 17 amino acids. Germline values: CDR1 SGHTA, CDR2 FQGNSA. V lost 3 bases and J 7 bases, leaving 22 bases between the germline ends. CDR3: CASSLARFARGDNEQFF. CDR3 sequence (DNA): TGTGCCAGCAGCTTGGCGAGGTTCGCTCGCGGGGATAATGAGCAGTTCTTC.

J is TRBJ2-3 and V is TRBV29-1; D is undetermined. Trimming left V 3 bases short and J 1 base short, with 5 bases between. Germline V lookup: CDR1 SQVTM, CDR2 ANQGSEA. This CDR3 spans 12 amino acids. CDR3 coding DNA: TGCAGCGTTGATCAGGGCACAGATACGCAGTATTTT. Its translation is CSVDQGTDTQYF.

The chain has TRBV30 and TRBJ1-3; D call uncertain. V lost 4 bases and J 2 bases, leaving 9 bases between the germline ends. The CDR3 has 13 residues. Germline values: CDR1 GTSNPN, CDR2 SVGIG (reference sequence). The CDR3 protein is CAWISRAGNTIYF. In nucleotides, the CDR3 is TGTGCCTGGATTTCAAGAGCTGGAAACACCATATATTTT.

V is TRBV9 and J is TRBJ1-2, with no clear D. This CDR3 has 14 residues. CDR1 SGDLS and CDR2 YYNGEE come from the germline V gene. The V end was cut by 0 bases, the J end by 4 bases, with 10 bases between. CDR3 coding DNA: TGTGCCAGCAGCGTAGACGGGGTGGGCTATGGCTACACCTTC. As protein: CASSVDGVGYGYTF.

The chain combines TRBV21-1 with TRBJ1-2; the table names TRBD1, a call not compared with the DNA. TRBV21-1 is a recognized pseudogene. The CDR3 contains 19 residues. CDR3 sequence (DNA): TGTGCCAGCAGCAAAGTGAAATGGGACAGAGCCTACCTTGGCTATGGCTACACCTTC. This sequence encodes CASSKVKWDRAYLGYGYTF.

V usage is TRBV7-8 and J usage is TRBJ2-7, with a weak D call TRBD2 (6 bases). Trimming stripped 1 base from V and 6 bases from J, with 16 bases between. Looked up from germline, CDR1 is SGHVS and CDR2 is FQNEAQ. CDR3 length: 15 residues. The CDR3 protein is CASSLVSRRGSEQYF. The CDR3 DNA is TGTGCCAGCAGCTTAGTTTCCCGGAGGGGCTCCGAGCAGTACTTC.

Comments on this clone: A read error may produce the germline difference seen at one junction end. This chain links TRBV7-7 with TRBJ2-7; 7 bases align to TRBD1. Germline values: CDR1 SSHAT, CDR2 FNYEAQ (reference sequence). This CDR3 comprises 17 residues. CDR3 sequence reads: CASSPSPIWTGKEEQYF. CDR3 sequence (DNA): TGTGCTAGCAGCCCCTCCCCCATCTGGACAGGTAAAGAAGAGCAGTACTTC.

The chain joins TRBV4-2 to TRBJ2-7; 13 bases map to TRBD2. CDR1 is LGHNA, CDR2 YNFKEQ, per germline. Germline trimming cut 0 bases from V and 3 bases from J; bases unmatched to any gene: 2. The CDR3 totals 16 residues. In DNA, the CDR3 is TGTGCCAGCAGCCAAGAACTAGCGGGAGGGGTCTACGAGCAGTACTTC. This gives the protein CASSQELAGGVYEQYF.

The J gene is TRBJ1-4, the V gene TRBV20-1; the match to TRBD1 covers 9 bases. The CDR3 consists of 16 residues. J was trimmed by 0 bases and V by 3 bases; bases with no gene match: 5. Per the germline V gene, CDR1 is DFQATT and CDR2 is SNEGSKA (reference sequence). The CDR3 here is CSASPGTGTTNEKLFF. CDR3 nucleotides: TGCAGTGCTAGTCCCGGGACAGGGACAACTAATGAAAAACTGTTTTTT.

This clone was detected a few times. V is TRBV11-2 and J is TRBJ2-7, with unresolved D. Trimming took 0 bases from V and 3 from J, leaving 12 bases between them. CDR1 and CDR2 from the germline V gene are SGHAT and FQNNGV. The CDR3 runs to 15 residues. The CDR3 here is CASSLEAASNYEQYF. As DNA, the CDR3 is TGTGCCAGCAGCTTAGAAGCCGCAAGTAACTACGAGCAGTACTTC.

This rearrangement joins TRBV29-1 to TRBJ1-4; D is perhaps TRBD1 (6 bases). Germline values: CDR1 SQVTM, CDR2 ANQGSEA. The CDR3 totals 17 residues. The V end lost 8 bases, the J end lost 2 bases, and 24 bases lay between the germline ends. CDR3 DNA: TGCAGCCCTCGTGGGGGCGGGGGATTCTTGACTAATGAAAAACTGTTTTTT. Its translation is CSPRGGGGFLTNEKLFF. The full variable domain, its missing parts supplied by reference TRBV29-1 and TRBJ1-4, is SAVISQKPSRDICQRGTSLTIQCQVDSQVTMMFWYRQQPGQSLTLIATANQGSEATYESGFVIDKFPISRPNLTFSTLTVSNMSPEDSSIYLCSPRGGGGFLTNEKLFFGSGTQLSVL.

The chain joins TRBV6-5 to TRBJ2-2; D might be TRBD1 (6 bases). The CDR3 runs to 14 residues. Germline V lookup: CDR1 MNHEY, CDR2 SVGAGI. V dropped 6 bases and J dropped 4 bases, with 12 bases sitting between them. CDR3: CASRRGWGTGELFF. Here the CDR3 DNA reads TGTGCCAGCAGGAGGGGGTGGGGCACCGGGGAGCTGTTTTTT.